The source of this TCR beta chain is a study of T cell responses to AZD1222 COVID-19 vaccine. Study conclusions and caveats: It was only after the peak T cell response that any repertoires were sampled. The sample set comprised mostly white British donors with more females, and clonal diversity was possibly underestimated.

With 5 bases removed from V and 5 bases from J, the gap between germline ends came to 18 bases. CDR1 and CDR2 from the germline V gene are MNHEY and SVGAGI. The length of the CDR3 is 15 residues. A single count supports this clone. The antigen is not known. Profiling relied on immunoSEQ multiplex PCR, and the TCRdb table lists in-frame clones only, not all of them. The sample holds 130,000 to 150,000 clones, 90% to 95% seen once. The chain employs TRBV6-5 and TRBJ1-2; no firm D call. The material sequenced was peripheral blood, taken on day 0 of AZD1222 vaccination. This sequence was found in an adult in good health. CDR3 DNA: TGTGCCAGCAGTCCCCTCGCGGGCAGAATTTATGGCTACACCTTC. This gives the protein CASSPLAGRIYGYTF.